At least ten counts were recorded for the clone carrying this TCR beta chain. Its specificity is not known. The data derive from a study of T cells in Graves' hyperthyroidism and ophthalmopathy. About the research overall: Peripheral blood draws took place at initial diagnosis, ahead of any treatment. The study's findings and limits: It was a median approximately six months before onset that the model predicted ophthalmopathy.

J was trimmed by 3 bases and V by 5 bases; bases with no gene match: 3. Germline values: CDR1 SGHNT, CDR2 YENEEA. CDR3 size: 13 residues. For Graves' hyperthyroidism to be stable, ophthalmopathy could not progress within 18 months. Criteria for exclusion of patients were uncontrolled infection, other autoimmune disease, pregnancy or lactation. TCR beta CDR3 sequences were amplified from RNA transcripts. First-round RT-PCR of the TCR CDR3 relied on the HTBI primer set. TCRdb used MiXCR to reprocess the multiplex PCR reads, holding one entry per CDR3 protein. The sample records a few hundred thousand distinct CDR3 sequences, 21% being singletons.

The gene calls are TRBV11-3 and TRBJ2-5; 7 bases agree with TRBD1. The sample taken for sequencing was blood. This sequence was found in a woman aged 45-60 years with Graves' hyperthyroidism. The CDR3 loop is CASSLDRKETQYF. The CDR3, as DNA: TGTGCCAGCAGCCTGGACAGGAAAGAGACCCAGTACTTC.